Below, 14 T cell receptor beta chains from the same sample are listed, as sequenced in a study of CD8 T cells in ankylosing spondylitis. MiXCR, run by TCRdb on the 5' RACE reads, gives a single entry per CDR3 protein. The sample records approximately 290,000 distinct CDR3 sequences, around 20% being singletons. The specimen sequenced was blood, either unsorted or a sorted T cell fraction (not recorded which). The receptors come from a female donor with ankylosing spondylitis or in good health (not recorded which).

The chain recombines TRBV6-5 with TRBJ2-1; the match to TRBD2 covers 12 bases. The trim removed 2 bases at V and 5 bases at J, leaving 4 bases unmatched. Germline-derived CDR1 and CDR2 are MNHEY and SVGAGI. The CDR3 covers 16 residues. CDR3 loop: CASSYHRTSGNNEQFF. The CDR3 coding sequence is TGTGCCAGCAGTTACCACCGGACTAGCGGGAACAATGAGCAGTTCTTC.

CDR3 DNA: TGCGCCAGCAGCCAGGCCCAGGGGCCCTACGAGCAGTACTTC. This gives the protein CASSQAQGPYEQYF. This rearrangement joins TRBV5-1 to TRBJ2-7; D possibly corresponds to TRBD1 (6 bases). Germline CDR1 and CDR2: SGHRS and YFSETQ. The CDR3 consists of 14 residues. V lost 4 bases to trimming and J lost 2 bases, with 13 bases between them.

This clonotype was observed at least ten times. This chain uses TRBV12-3 or TRBV12-4 with TRBJ1-5, with no clear D. The CDR3 consists of 11 residues. Trimming cost V 5 bases and J 9 bases, with 8 bases left between them. CDR3 bases: TGTGCCAGCAGTATCGTGGGGCCCCAGCATTTT. It codes for CASSIVGPQHF.

The chain links TRBV27 to TRBJ1-3, with 7 bases that match TRBD1. The CDR3 is 13 residues long. V gave up 5 bases and J gave up 8 bases; unmatched junction bases: 6. Germline loops: CDR1 MNHEY, CDR2 SMNVEV (reference sequence). The CDR3 sequence: CASSPDREDTIYF. Here the CDR3 DNA reads TGTGCCAGCAGTCCTGACAGGGAGGACACCATATATTTT.

This clonotype was seen a few times. The genes are TRBV20-1 and TRBJ2-1; perhaps TRBD2 as D (6 bases). This CDR3 spans 14 amino acids. The V end was cut by 1 base, the J end by 8 bases, with 15 bases between. Looked up from germline, CDR1 is DFQATT and CDR2 is SNEGSKA (reference sequence). The CDR3: CSARGFGGADEQFF. Here the CDR3 DNA reads TGCAGTGCTAGAGGGTTCGGGGGTGCCGATGAGCAGTTCTTC.

This rearrangement joins TRBV4-3 to TRBJ1-4; tentatively, D is TRBD1 (6 bases). The V end was cut by 1 base, the J end by 5 bases, with 14 bases between. The CDR3 has 16 amino acids. CDR1 and CDR2 (germline): LGHNA, YSLEER. The CDR3 reads CASSQGQWGTNEKLFF. In nucleotides, the CDR3 is TGCGCCAGCAGCCAAGGGCAGTGGGGGACAAATGAAAAACTGTTTTTT.

V usage is TRBV30 and J usage is TRBJ1-1; 7 positions match TRBD1. This CDR3 has 13 amino acids. In germline, CDR1 is GTSNPN, CDR2 SVGIG (reference sequence). V shed 5 bases and J 2 bases; nucleotides not matched to a gene: 5. The CDR3, as DNA: TGTGCCTGGGGAAGGGACAGCAACACTGAAGCTTTCTTT. This encodes CAWGRDSNTEAFF.

The V call is TRBV20-1, the J call TRBJ2-7; D gene ambiguous. From germline, CDR1 is DFQATT and CDR2 SNEGSKA (reference sequence). The CDR3 extends over 14 amino acids. V gave up 1 base and J gave up 2 bases, with 12 bases separating them. DNA for the CDR3: TGCAGTGCTAGAGCCCGAGCTGGGCCCTACGAGCAGTACTTC. Amino acids: CSARARAGPYEQYF.

V and J are TRBV2 and TRBJ2-3; TRBD1 is a possible D gene (6 bases). With 7 bases removed from V and 2 bases from J, the gap between germline ends came to 22 bases. From germline, CDR1 is SNHLY and CDR2 FYNNEI. The CDR3 totals 17 residues. The CDR3 nucleotides read TGTGCCAGCACCCCAGGGGCTAAACCCGGATACACAGATACGCAGTATTTT. This translates into CASTPGAKPGYTDTQYF.

This clonotype was seen ten or more times. The rearrangement uses TRBV20-1 and TRBJ2-1; D is possibly TRBD2 (6 bases). Germline CDR1 is DFQATT and CDR2 is SNEGSKA (reference sequence). The V end lost 3 bases, the J end lost 0 bases, and 12 bases lay between the germline ends. This CDR3 has 15 residues. CDR3 nucleotide sequence: TGCAGTGCTAGCCTCATGGGGGGCTCCTACAATGAGCAGTTCTTC. It codes for CSASLMGGSYNEQFF.

Comment on this clonotype: A much larger clone differs from this one at a single base, so this may be a read error. This chain links TRBV29-1 with TRBJ2-1, with D maybe TRBD1 (5 bases). CDR3 length: 12 amino acids. V was shortened by 8 bases and J by 2 bases, with 10 bases between the two germline ends. CDR1 is SQVTM, CDR2 ANQGSEA, per germline. As DNA, the CDR3 is TGCAGCTCACAGGTAGCCTACAATGAGCAGTTCTTC. It translates to CSSQVAYNEQFF.

A few counts support this clonotype. The V gene is TRBV7-3, the J gene TRBJ2-3; 7 positions agree with TRBD2. The ends lost 3 bases at V and 3 bases at J; junction bases unmatched: 6. The CDR3 has 15 residues. The germline V gene encodes CDR1 SGHTA and CDR2 FQGTGA. The chain's CDR3 is CASSFTGGGTDTQYF. CDR3 coding DNA: TGTGCCAGCAGCTTTACGGGAGGCGGAACAGATACGCAGTATTTT.

There are a few counts of this clonotype. This chain links TRBV5-1 with TRBJ2-3, with 8 bases aligning to TRBD2. V shed 0 bases and J 2 bases; nucleotides not matched to a gene: 5. The germline CDR1 and CDR2 sequences are SGHRS and YFSETQ. This CDR3 is built from 16 residues. This CDR3 is CASSLGLAGPTDTQYF. For the CDR3, the DNA is TGCGCCAGCAGCTTGGGTCTAGCGGGCCCCACAGATACGCAGTATTTT.

This rearrangement joins TRBV11-2 to TRBJ2-7, with D tentatively TRBD1 (6 bases). Trimming took off 2 bases at V and 2 bases at J, with 19 bases between the two ends. CDR3 size: 17 residues. Germline assignment: CDR1 SGHAT and CDR2 FQNNGV. The chain's CDR3 is CASSLYPESRDTYEQYF. The CDR3 DNA reads as TGTGCCAGCAGCTTATACCCGGAGTCTAGGGACACCTACGAGCAGTACTTC.